The 2 T cell receptor beta chains in this list originate from one sample, sequenced in a study of T cell repertoires in ileal Crohn's disease. Time point described: inflamed ileum from the surgical specimen. Produced via immunoSEQ multiplex PCR; TCRdb's table is partial and in-frame only. The sample lists around 16,000 clones; more than 85% were seen once. Sequenced input: ileal tissue. Receptors were obtained from an adult with Crohn's disease.

The chain links TRBV9 to TRBJ1-5; D ambiguous. Looked up from germline, CDR1 is SGDLS and CDR2 is YYNGEE. The CDR3 spans 14 residues. The V end was cut by 0 bases, the J end by 4 bases, with 8 bases between. Written as DNA, the CDR3 is TGTGCCAGCAGCGTAGATGGTGGAAATCAGCCCCAGCATTTT. It codes for CASSVDGGNQPQHF.

The rearrangement uses TRBV6-1 and TRBJ1-2, with a weak D call TRBD1 (6 bases). CDR1 is MNHNS and CDR2 is SASEGT in the germline V gene. V was clipped by 5 bases and J by 5 bases, with 12 bases between them. This CDR3 has 13 amino acids. CDR3: CASSPRTAYGYTF. CDR3 bases: TGTGCCAGCAGTCCCCGGACAGCTTATGGCTACACCTTC.